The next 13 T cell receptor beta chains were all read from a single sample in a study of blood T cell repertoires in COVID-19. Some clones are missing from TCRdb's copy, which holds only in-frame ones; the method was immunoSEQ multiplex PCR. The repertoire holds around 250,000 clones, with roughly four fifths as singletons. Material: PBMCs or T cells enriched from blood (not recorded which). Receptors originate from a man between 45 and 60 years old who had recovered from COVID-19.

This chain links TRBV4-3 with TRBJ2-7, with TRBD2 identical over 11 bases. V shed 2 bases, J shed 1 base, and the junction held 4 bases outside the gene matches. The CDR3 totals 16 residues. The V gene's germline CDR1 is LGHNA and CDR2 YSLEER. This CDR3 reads CASSQHGTSGSYEQYF. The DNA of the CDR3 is TGCGCCAGCAGCCAACACGGGACTAGCGGATCCTACGAGCAGTACTTC.

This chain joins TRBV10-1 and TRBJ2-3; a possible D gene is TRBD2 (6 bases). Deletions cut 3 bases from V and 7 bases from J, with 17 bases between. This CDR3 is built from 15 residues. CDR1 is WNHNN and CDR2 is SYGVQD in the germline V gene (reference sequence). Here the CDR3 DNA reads TGCGCCAGCAGTGAAAGGCGGGATGGCACGAATACGCAGTATTTT. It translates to CASSERRDGTNTQYF.

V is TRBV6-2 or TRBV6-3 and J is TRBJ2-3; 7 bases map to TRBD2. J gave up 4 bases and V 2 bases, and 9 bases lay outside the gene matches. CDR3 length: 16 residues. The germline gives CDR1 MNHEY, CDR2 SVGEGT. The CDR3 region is CASSYPTAGVSDTQYF. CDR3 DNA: TGTGCCAGCAGTTACCCCACGGCGGGAGTGTCAGATACGCAGTATTTT.

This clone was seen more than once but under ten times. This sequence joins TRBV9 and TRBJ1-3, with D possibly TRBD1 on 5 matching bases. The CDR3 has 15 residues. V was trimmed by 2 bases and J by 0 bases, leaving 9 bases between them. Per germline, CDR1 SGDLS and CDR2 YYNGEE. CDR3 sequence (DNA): TGTGCCAGCAGCGTTGAGCAGGGCTCTGGAAACACCATATATTTT. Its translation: CASSVEQGSGNTIYF.

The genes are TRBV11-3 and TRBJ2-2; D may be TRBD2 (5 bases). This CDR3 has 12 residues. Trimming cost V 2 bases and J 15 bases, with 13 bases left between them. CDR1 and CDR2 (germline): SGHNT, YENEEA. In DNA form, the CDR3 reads TGTGCCAGCAGCTTAAGAGAGGGAATGGTGTTTTTT. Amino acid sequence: CASSLREGMVFF.

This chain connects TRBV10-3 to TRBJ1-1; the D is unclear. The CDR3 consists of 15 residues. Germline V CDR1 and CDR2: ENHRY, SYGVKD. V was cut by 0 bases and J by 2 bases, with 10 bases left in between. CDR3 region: CAISESGSPNTEAFF. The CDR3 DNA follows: TGTGCCATCAGTGAGTCGGGGAGCCCAAACACTGAAGCTTTCTTT.

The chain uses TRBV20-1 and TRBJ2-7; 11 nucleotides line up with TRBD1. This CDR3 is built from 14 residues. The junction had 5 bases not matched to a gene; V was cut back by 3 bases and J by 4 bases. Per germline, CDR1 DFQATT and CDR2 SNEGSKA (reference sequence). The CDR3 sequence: CSASTGTGGYEQYF. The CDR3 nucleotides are TGCAGTGCTAGTACCGGGACAGGGGGATACGAGCAGTACTTC.

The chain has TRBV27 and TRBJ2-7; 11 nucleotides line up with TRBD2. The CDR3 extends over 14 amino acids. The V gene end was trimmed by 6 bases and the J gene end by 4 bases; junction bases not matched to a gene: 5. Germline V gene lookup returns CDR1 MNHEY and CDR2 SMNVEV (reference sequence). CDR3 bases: TGTGCCAGCAGACTAGCGGGGGCGTCTTACGAGCAGTACTTC. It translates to CASRLAGASYEQYF.

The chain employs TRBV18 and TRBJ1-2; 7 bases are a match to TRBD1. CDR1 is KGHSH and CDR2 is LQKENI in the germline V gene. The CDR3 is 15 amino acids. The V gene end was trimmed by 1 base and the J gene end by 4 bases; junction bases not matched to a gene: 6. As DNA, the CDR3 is TGTGCCAGCTCACCACTGGACAGGTTGGCCTATGGCTACACCTTC. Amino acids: CASSPLDRLAYGYTF.

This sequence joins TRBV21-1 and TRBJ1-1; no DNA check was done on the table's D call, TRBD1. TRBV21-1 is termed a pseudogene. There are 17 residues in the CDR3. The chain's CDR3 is CASSNAETGNMNTEAFF. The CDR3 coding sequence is TGTGCCAGCAGCAACGCAGAGACAGGGAACATGAACACTGAAGCTTTCTTT.

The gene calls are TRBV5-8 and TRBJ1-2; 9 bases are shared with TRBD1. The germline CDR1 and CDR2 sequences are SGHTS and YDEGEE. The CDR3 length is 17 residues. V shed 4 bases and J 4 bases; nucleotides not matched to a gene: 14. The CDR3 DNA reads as TGTGCCAGCAGCACGGGACAGGGTCCAGAAAGGGGCTATGGCTACACCTTC. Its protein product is CASSTGQGPERGYGYTF.

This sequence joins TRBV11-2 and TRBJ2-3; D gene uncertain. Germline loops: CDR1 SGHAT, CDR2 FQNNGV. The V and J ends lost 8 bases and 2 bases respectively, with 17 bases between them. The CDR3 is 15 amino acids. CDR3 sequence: CASALVEVFTDTQYF. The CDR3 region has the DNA TGTGCCAGCGCCCTAGTAGAGGTGTTCACAGATACGCAGTATTTT.

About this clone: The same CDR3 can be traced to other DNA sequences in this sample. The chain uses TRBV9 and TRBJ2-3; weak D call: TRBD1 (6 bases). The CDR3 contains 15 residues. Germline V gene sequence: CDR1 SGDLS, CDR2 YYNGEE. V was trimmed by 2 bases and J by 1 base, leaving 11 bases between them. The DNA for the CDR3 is TGTGCCAGCAGCGTTGGGGGCCGGGGCACAGATACGCAGTATTTT. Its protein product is CASSVGGRGTDTQYF.